A single sample gave rise to the 22 T cell receptor beta chains below, sequenced in a study of response to subunit inactivated influenza vaccine (dated by TCRdb to between 2017 and 2018). Libraries came from RT-PCR. TCRdb shows the sequencer as Illumina HiSeq 2500. Clones were called with MiXCR by TCRdb after fastp trimmed the public reads at Q25, and only in-frame beta chains were retained. Duplicate CDR3 protein sequences are folded into a single record with the most common DNA and genes. The sample table lists 650,000 to 800,000 distinct CDR3 sequences, less than 20% of them with a count of one. 11% of the sample rests with the top ten. Material: PBMCs from blood, obtained roughly 5 days after vaccination. All receptors derive from a man in his forties or fifties who received an inactivated influenza vaccine. Donor details come from another sample of the same person, matched by shared clones.

This clonotype was picked up a small number of times. This chain connects TRBV7-8 to TRBJ1-2; TRBD1 matches at 11 bases. V was pared by 4 bases and J by 5 bases, with 6 bases of the junction left unmatched. The germline gives CDR1 SGHVS, CDR2 FQNEAQ. The CDR3 covers 15 residues. The CDR3 reads CASSSAGQGEYGYTF. The CDR3 DNA follows: TGTGCCAGCAGCTCAGCGGGACAGGGGGAGTATGGCTACACCTTC. Drawing the rest from reference TRBV7-8 and TRBJ1-2, the complete variable domain is GAGVSQSPRYKVAKRGQDVALRCDPISGHVSLFWYQQALGQGPEFLTYFQNEAQLDKSGLPSDRFFAERPEGSVSTLKIQRTQQEDSAVYLCASSSAGQGEYGYTFGSGTRLTVV.

This rearrangement joins TRBV29-1 to TRBJ1-1; 7 nucleotides align to TRBD1. The CDR3 totals 11 residues. The J segment lost 6 bases and the V segment lost 7 bases, leaving 5 bases of the junction unmatched. Germline V gene data show CDR1 as SQVTM and CDR2 as ANQGSEA. The CDR3 sequence: CSADRAPEAFF. The CDR3 nucleotides read TGCAGCGCCGACAGGGCTCCTGAAGCTTTCTTT.

The chain is built from TRBV5-1 and TRBJ2-6; possible D gene TRBD1, 6 bases. The V gene's germline CDR1 is SGHRS and CDR2 YFSETQ. V lost 0 bases, J lost 2 bases, and 21 bases lay in between. The CDR3 has 20 amino acids. CDR3 residues: CASSLGSSWAGVAGANVLTF. As DNA, the CDR3 is TGCGCCAGCAGCTTGGGGTCGTCGTGGGCAGGGGTAGCTGGGGCCAACGTCCTGACTTTC.

The rearrangement links TRBV5-1 to TRBJ2-7, with 10 nucleotides matching TRBD2. The CDR3 consists of 15 residues. The V gene end was trimmed by 0 bases and the J gene end by 5 bases; junction bases not matched to a gene: 5. Germline V gene sequence: CDR1 SGHRS, CDR2 YFSETQ. The CDR3 bases are TGCGCCAGCAGCTTGGATGCTAGCGGGGGCCACGAGCAGTACTTC. Its translation is CASSLDASGGHEQYF.

This clonotype was counted only a few times. The chain links TRBV7-6 to TRBJ2-7; tentatively, D is TRBD1 or TRBD2 (5 bases each). Trimming took 0 bases from V and 3 from J, leaving 15 bases between them. The CDR3 is 16 residues long. Germline assignment: CDR1 SGHVS and CDR2 FNYEAQ. CDR3 sequence: CASSLARAGKNYEQYF. CDR3 bases: TGTGCCAGCAGCTTAGCGCGGGCAGGGAAGAACTACGAGCAGTACTTC.

This clonotype was seen a few times. The V call is TRBV7-8, the J call TRBJ2-7; 7 nucleotides match TRBD1. From germline, CDR1 is SGHVS and CDR2 FQNEAQ. This CDR3 is 14 amino acids long. The junction had 7 bases not matched to a gene; V was cut back by 5 bases and J by 3 bases. CDR3 sequence reads: CASSVGNRGYEQYF. DNA of the CDR3: TGTGCCAGCAGCGTTGGCAACAGGGGCTACGAGCAGTACTTC.

The gene calls are TRBV25-1 and TRBJ2-7, with 7 bases lining up with TRBD1. The junction had 8 bases not matched to a gene; V was cut back by 3 bases and J by 6 bases. Looked up from germline, CDR1 is MGHDK and CDR2 is SYGVNS. CDR3 size: 14 residues. CDR3 in amino acids: CASSEATGSSEQYF. In DNA form, the CDR3 reads TGTGCCAGCAGTGAGGCGACAGGGAGCAGCGAGCAGTACTTC.

This clonotype was seen a few times. This chain joins TRBV11-2 and TRBJ2-1; TRBD2 agrees at 13 bases. V lost 5 bases and J lost 7; bases outside the gene matches: 8. Germline assignment: CDR1 SGHAT and CDR2 FQNNGV. CDR3 length: 16 residues. The CDR3 spells CASSLTGTSGENEQFF. In nucleotides, the CDR3 is TGTGCCAGCAGCCTAACCGGGACTAGCGGGGAGAATGAGCAGTTCTTC.

This chain uses TRBV12-3 or TRBV12-4 with TRBJ2-2; possible D gene TRBD1, 5 bases. V gave up 8 bases and J gave up 2 bases, with 15 bases separating them. The CDR3 has 15 amino acids. CDR3: CASHRTKGNTGELFF. The CDR3 bases are TGTGCCAGCCACAGGACCAAGGGTAACACCGGGGAGCTGTTTTTT.

The chain combines TRBV4-3 with TRBJ1-6; a possible D gene is TRBD1 (5 bases). Trimming pared 4 bases from V and 5 bases from J, leaving 18 bases between. The CDR3 loop spans 17 amino acids. Germline CDR1 reads LGHNA; CDR2 reads YSLEER. CDR3 sequence reads: CASSPLRVQANNSPLHF. Here the CDR3 DNA reads TGCGCCAGCAGCCCACTTAGGGTACAGGCTAATAATTCACCCCTCCACTTT.

The table lists this clonotype with a count of one. Sequence at one end of the junction differs from germline and may be a read error. The gene calls are TRBV19 and TRBJ2-4; possible D gene TRBD2, 5 bases. Germline-derived CDR1 and CDR2 are LNHDA and SQIVND (reference sequence). The CDR3 spans 15 residues. CDR3 nucleotides: TGTGCCAGTAGTACCCGCCAAGGGAGCATAAACATTCAGTCCTTC. Protein product: CASSTRQGSINIQSF.

The gene calls are TRBV19 and TRBJ2-2; TRBD2 is a possible D gene (6 bases). CDR3 length: 16 amino acids. Trimming removed 4 bases at V and 0 bases at J, with 12 bases between. CDR1 is LNHDA, CDR2 SQIVND, per germline (reference sequence). The CDR3 region is CASSTLAVSNTGELFF. The CDR3 DNA reads TGTGCCAGTAGTACCTTAGCGGTCTCGAACACCGGGGAGCTGTTTTTT. Based on the CDR3 plus reference TRBV19 and TRBJ2-2, the full variable domain is DGGITQSPKYLFRKEGQNVTLSCEQNLNHDAMYWYRQDPGQGLRLIYYSQIVNDFQKGDIAEGYSVSREKKESFPLTVTSAQKNPTAFYLCASSTLAVSNTGELFFGEGSRLTVL.

This clonotype was detected a few times. The V and J genes are TRBV20-1 and TRBJ1-1; D not certain. Trimming stripped 0 bases from V and 1 base from J, with 9 bases between. The CDR3 consists of 14 residues. Per the germline V gene, CDR1 is DFQATT and CDR2 is SNEGSKA (reference sequence). Written as DNA, the CDR3 is TGCAGTGCTAGAGATGAGGCGAGGAACACTGAAGCTTTCTTT. Its protein product is CSARDEARNTEAFF.

There are a few counts of this clonotype. This chain connects TRBV5-4 to TRBJ2-7; possibly TRBD2 for D (5 bases). Looked up from germline, CDR1 is SGHNT and CDR2 is YYREEE (reference sequence). CDR3 length: 14 residues. V lost 4 bases and J lost 5, with 16 bases in between. This CDR3 is CASSPLLGVHEQYF. In DNA form, the CDR3 reads TGTGCCAGCAGCCCGCTTCTCGGGGTCCACGAGCAGTACTTC.

V is TRBV4-2 and J is TRBJ2-1; 12 positions match TRBD2. The CDR3 loop spans 19 amino acids. The germline V gene has CDR1 LGHNA and CDR2 YNFKEQ. V was pared by 4 bases and J by 0 bases, with 10 bases of the junction left unmatched. Written as DNA, the CDR3 is TGTGCCAGCAGCCTTCCGGGACTAGCGGGCGCTATCTCCTACAATGAGCAGTTCTTC. This gives the protein CASSLPGLAGAISYNEQFF.

The rearrangement uses TRBV10-3 and TRBJ1-5, with D perhaps matching TRBD1 (5 bases). Trimming stripped 2 bases from V and 10 bases from J, with 15 bases between. This CDR3 comprises 14 residues. CDR1 ENHRY and CDR2 SYGVKD come from the germline V gene. DNA for the CDR3: TGTGCCATCAGTGAGCTGGGGCCACCTAGCCCCCAGCATTTT. Its protein product is CAISELGPPSPQHF.

This CDR3 reads CASSQGLAFEQYF. DNA of the CDR3: TGCGCCAGCAGCCAAGGACTAGCGTTCGAGCAGTACTTC. The J gene is TRBJ2-7, the V gene TRBV4-1; 8 bases match TRBD2. V was clipped by 1 base and J by 6 bases; unmatched bases: 2. The V gene's germline CDR1 is MGHRA and CDR2 YSYEKL. This CDR3 contains 13 residues.

A few counts support this clonotype. V usage is TRBV5-1 and J usage is TRBJ2-7; perhaps TRBD2 as D (5 bases). This CDR3 region has 13 residues. CDR1 and CDR2 from the germline V gene are SGHRS and YFSETQ. The germline V and J ends were trimmed by 4 bases and 0 bases, with 8 bases remaining between them. CDR3 bases: TGCGCCAGCAGCAACGGGGTCTCCTACGAGCAGTACTTC. It yields the protein CASSNGVSYEQYF.

V and J are TRBV7-9 and TRBJ1-3, with D maybe TRBD1 (5 bases). Trimming removed 5 bases from V and 0 bases from J, with 11 bases in between. Germline-derived CDR1 and CDR2 are SEHNR and FQNEAQ (reference sequence). This CDR3 has 15 residues. DNA of the CDR3: TGTGCCAGCAGCGGCGACAGACTCTCTGGAAACACCATATATTTT. Protein: CASSGDRLSGNTIYF.

DNA of the CDR3: TGCAGTGGCCTAGCGGGAGAAAGCGGGGAGCTGTTTTTT. Its protein product is CSGLAGESGELFF. The chain employs TRBV20-1 and TRBJ2-2; 10 bases are a match to TRBD2. The CDR3 covers 13 residues. Trimming at V came to 7 bases and at J to 7 bases, leaving 6 bases not matched to a gene. The germline V gene has CDR1 DFQATT and CDR2 SNEGSKA (reference sequence).

The chain carries TRBV4-1 and TRBJ2-7; D call uncertain. CDR3 size: 16 residues. V lost 1 base and J 1 base, leaving 14 bases between the germline ends. Germline lookup yields CDR1 MGHRA and CDR2 YSYEKL. CDR3: CASSQVVGPLSYEQYF. In DNA form, the CDR3 reads TGCGCCAGCAGCCAAGTAGTTGGTCCTCTTTCCTACGAGCAGTACTTC.

This clonotype was seen more than once but under ten times. In nucleotides, the CDR3 is TGCGCCAGCAGCGGTCAGGGGGCCTACTACGAGCAGTACTTC. Its translation is CASSGQGAYYEQYF. The J gene is TRBJ2-7, the V gene TRBV5-1; 8 nucleotides line up with TRBD1. The germline CDR1 and CDR2 sequences are SGHRS and YFSETQ. This CDR3 is 14 amino acids long. V dropped 4 bases and J dropped 3; count of bases not matched to a gene: 6.